This T cell receptor beta chain was found in a study of T-cell memory formation after mild COVID-19. General study results and limits: Among clones contracting day 15 to 85, CD4/CD8 was balanced, whereas later expanders leaned CD4+.

One entry per CDR3 protein, called by TCRdb with MiXCR from the 5' RACE reads. Of roughly 180,000 distinct CDR3 sequences listed, under 20% are singletons. The CDR3 is 15 residues long. Germline-derived CDR1 and CDR2 are WSHSY and SAAADI. Losses at the gene ends were 8 bases for V and 6 bases for J; bases not matched to a gene: 11. This clonotype was seen more than once but under ten times. What it binds is not known. The clonotype comes from a man between 18 and 35 years old who had mild COVID-19 (a few samples of this study predate the infection). Cell type and time point are not known. The sample taken for sequencing was PBMCs or a T cell subset sorted from them (not recorded which). The chain combines TRBV10-2 with TRBJ2-3; 10 nucleotides agree with TRBD1. CDR3 amino acids: CASVPGTGVGDTQYF. CDR3 coding DNA: TGCGCCAGCGTCCCCGGGACAGGGGTAGGGGATACGCAGTATTTT.